Sequencing of this T cell receptor beta chain was carried out in a study of blood T cell repertoires in COVID-19. On the study more broadly: The origin of the acute and convalescent COVID-19 samples was the United States, Italy and Spain. Nucleic acid was either cDNA or gDNA, and it came from T cells, B-cell-depleted T cells, or PBMCs.

Source study methods: Researchers report that nucleated cell counts were estimated from reference gene primer amplification. Produced via immunoSEQ multiplex PCR; TCRdb's table is partial and in-frame only. V and J calls and clone size are as listed in that table; D and trimming were resolved from the DNA. The sample yields 100,000 to 150,000 clones, roughly four fifths seen once. Germline V gene lookup returns CDR1 SGHTS and CDR2 YDEGEE. This CDR3 contains 15 residues. The V and J ends lost 2 bases and 9 bases respectively, with 15 bases between them. The chain joins TRBV5-8 to TRBJ1-6; no clear D. The source of this sequence is a man aged 45 to 65 with acute or convalescent COVID-19. Sequenced input: peripheral blood. This CDR3 is CASSFASGVLSPLHF. CDR3 in DNA: TGTGCCAGCAGCTTCGCGAGCGGGGTCCTTTCACCCCTCCACTTT.